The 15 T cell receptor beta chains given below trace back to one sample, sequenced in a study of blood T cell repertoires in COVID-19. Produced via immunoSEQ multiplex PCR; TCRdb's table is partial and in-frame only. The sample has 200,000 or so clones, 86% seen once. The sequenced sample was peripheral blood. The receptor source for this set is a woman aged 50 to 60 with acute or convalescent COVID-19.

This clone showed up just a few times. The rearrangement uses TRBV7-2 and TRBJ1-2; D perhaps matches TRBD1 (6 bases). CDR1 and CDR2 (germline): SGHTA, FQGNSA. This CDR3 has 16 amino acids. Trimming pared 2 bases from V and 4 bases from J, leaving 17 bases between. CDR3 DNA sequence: TGTGCCAGCAGCTTATTCCAGAGGGGGGGATCCTATGGCTACACCTTC. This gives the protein CASSLFQRGGSYGYTF. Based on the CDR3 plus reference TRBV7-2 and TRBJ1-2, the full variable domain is GAGVSQSPSNKVTEKGKDVELRCDPISGHTALYWYRQSLGQGLEFLIYFQGNSAPDKSGLPSDRFSAERTGGSVSTLTIQRTQQEDSAVYLCASSLFQRGGSYGYTFGSGTRLTVV.

The CDR3 is CASSLTVGRETQYF. The CDR3 DNA reads as TGTGCCAGCAGCTTAACAGTAGGTCGGGAGACCCAGTACTTC. The chain is built from TRBV11-1 and TRBJ2-5; no firm D call. CDR1 is SGHAT, CDR2 FQDESV, per germline (reference sequence). The CDR3 loop spans 14 amino acids. Trimming cost V 2 bases and J 5 bases, with 12 bases left between them.

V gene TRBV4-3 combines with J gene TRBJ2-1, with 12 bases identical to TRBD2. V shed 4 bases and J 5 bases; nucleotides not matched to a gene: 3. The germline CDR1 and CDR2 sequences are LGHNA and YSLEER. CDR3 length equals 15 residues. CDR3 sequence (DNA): TGCGCCAGCAGCCGACTAGCGGGAGACCACAATGAGCAGTTCTTC. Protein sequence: CASSRLAGDHNEQFF.

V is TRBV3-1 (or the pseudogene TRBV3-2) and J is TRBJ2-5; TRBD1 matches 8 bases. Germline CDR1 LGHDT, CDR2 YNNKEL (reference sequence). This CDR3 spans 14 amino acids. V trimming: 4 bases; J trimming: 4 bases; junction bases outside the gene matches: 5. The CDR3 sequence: CASSRLQGGETQYF. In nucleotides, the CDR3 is TGTGCCAGCAGCCGATTACAGGGGGGAGAGACCCAGTACTTC.

In DNA, the CDR3 is TGTGCCAGCAGCCAAGCTGGGCTGGGGGCAAATGAGCAGTTCTTC. It is translated as CASSQAGLGANEQFF. The rearrangement links TRBV14 to TRBJ2-1; D may be TRBD1 (6 bases). Trimming removed 1 base at V and 7 bases at J, with 14 bases between. The CDR3 spans 15 residues. The V gene's germline CDR1 is SGHDN and CDR2 FVKESK.

The CDR3 nucleotides are TGTGCCAGCATGCCAGGGAAGGAAAAACTGTTTTTT. Translated: CASMPGKEKLFF. J is TRBJ1-4 and V is TRBV2; a possible D gene is TRBD1 (5 bases). The CDR3 totals 12 residues. V was cut by 7 bases and J by 8 bases, with 11 bases left in between. Germline V gene lookup returns CDR1 SNHLY and CDR2 FYNNEI.

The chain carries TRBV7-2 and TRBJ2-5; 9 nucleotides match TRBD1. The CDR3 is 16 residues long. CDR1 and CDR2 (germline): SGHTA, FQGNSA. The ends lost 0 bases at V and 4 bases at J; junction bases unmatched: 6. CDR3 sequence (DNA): TGTGCCAGCAGCTTAGCCTACAGGGGGCGGGGAGAGACCCAGTACTTC. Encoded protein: CASSLAYRGRGETQYF.

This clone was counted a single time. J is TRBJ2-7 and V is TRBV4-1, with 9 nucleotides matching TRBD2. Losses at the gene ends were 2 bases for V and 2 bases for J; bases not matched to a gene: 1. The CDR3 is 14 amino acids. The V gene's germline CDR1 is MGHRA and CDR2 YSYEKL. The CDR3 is CASSQLAGTYEQYF. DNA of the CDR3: TGCGCCAGCAGCCAACTAGCGGGGACCTACGAGCAGTACTTC.

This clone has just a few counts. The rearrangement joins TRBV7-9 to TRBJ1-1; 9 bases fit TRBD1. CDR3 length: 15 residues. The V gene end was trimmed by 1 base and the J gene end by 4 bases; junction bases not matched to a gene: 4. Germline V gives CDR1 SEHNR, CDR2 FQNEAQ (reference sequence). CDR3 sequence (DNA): TGTGCCAGCAGCTTAGAGGGACAGGGCGGCACTGAAGCTTTCTTT. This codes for CASSLEGQGGTEAFF.

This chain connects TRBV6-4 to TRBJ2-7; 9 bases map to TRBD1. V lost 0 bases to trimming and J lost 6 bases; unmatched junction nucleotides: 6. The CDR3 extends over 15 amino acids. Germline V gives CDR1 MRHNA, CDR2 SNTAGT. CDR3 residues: CASSDSTGGSGEQYF. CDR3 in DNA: TGTGCCAGCAGTGACTCGACAGGGGGGTCCGGCGAGCAGTACTTC.

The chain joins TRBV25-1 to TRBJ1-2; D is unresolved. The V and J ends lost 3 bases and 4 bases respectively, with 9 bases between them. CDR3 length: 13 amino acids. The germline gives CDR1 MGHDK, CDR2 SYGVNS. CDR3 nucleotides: TGTGCCAGCAGTGACCATACAGTCTATGGCTACACCTTC. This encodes CASSDHTVYGYTF.

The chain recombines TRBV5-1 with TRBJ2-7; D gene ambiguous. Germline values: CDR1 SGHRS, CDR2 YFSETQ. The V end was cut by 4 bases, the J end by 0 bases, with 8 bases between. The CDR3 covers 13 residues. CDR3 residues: CASSNPSSYEQYF. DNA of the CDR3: TGCGCCAGCAGCAATCCTAGCTCCTACGAGCAGTACTTC.

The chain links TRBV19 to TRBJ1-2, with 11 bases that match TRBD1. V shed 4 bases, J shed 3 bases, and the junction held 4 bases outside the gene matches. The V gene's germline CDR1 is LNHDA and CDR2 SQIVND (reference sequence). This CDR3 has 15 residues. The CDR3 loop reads CASSTPGQGDYGYTF. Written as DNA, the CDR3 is TGTGCCAGTAGTACCCCGGGACAGGGGGACTATGGCTACACCTTC.

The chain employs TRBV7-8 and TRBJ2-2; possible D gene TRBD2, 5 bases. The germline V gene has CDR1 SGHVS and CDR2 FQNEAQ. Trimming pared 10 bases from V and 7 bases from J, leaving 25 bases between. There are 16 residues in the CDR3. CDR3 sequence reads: CATQQPSGLVGGELFF. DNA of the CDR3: TGTGCCACCCAGCAGCCCAGCGGTTTAGTCGGCGGGGAGCTGTTTTTT.

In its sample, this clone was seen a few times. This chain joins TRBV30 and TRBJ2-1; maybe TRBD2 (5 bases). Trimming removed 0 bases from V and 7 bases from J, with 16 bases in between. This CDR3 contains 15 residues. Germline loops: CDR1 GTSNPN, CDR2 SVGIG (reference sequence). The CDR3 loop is CAWSVLLGSGNEQFF. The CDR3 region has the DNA TGTGCCTGGAGTGTATTGCTGGGGTCGGGGAATGAGCAGTTCTTC.